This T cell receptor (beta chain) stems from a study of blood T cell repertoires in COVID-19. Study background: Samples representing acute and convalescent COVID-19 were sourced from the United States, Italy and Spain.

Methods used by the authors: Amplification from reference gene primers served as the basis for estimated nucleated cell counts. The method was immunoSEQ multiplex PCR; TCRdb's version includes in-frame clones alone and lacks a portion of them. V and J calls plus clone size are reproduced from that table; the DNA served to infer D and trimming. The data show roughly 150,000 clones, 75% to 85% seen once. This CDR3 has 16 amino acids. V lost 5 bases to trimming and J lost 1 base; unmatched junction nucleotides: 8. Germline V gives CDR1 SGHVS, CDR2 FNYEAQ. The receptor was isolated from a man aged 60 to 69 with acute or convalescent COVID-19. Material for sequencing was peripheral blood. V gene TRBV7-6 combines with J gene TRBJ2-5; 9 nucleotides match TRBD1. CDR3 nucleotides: TGTGCCAGCAGCCCATGGGGACAGGGCCCCCAAGAGACCCAGTACTTC. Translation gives CASSPWGQGPQETQYF.